These T cell receptor beta chains were read from a single sample in a study of blood T cell repertoires in COVID-19. TCRdb's copy holds only in-frame clones and misses some; the assay was immunoSEQ multiplex PCR. This sample has approximately 390,000 clones; more than 70% occur once, and the top ten carry about 2.1%. The source material was peripheral blood. Receptors originate from a woman aged 55 to 70 with COVID-19, enrolled during active disease. Each CDR3 is given with its conserved first and last residue. Each record gives: clone size, D gene, V gene, J gene, CDR3 DNA, CDR3 protein. The D gene is left open where the match is weak. Size values are once, few and many counts, or a class for expanded clones, and some rows have none.

.	.	TRBV2	TRBJ1-6	TGTGCCAGCAGTCCCGACCGGGATTCACCCCTCCACTTT	CASSPDRDSPLHF
.	.	TRBV6-2/TRBV6-3	TRBJ2-2	TGTGCCAGCAGTTACTCGCAGGGGTTTGGGGAGCTGTTTTTT	CASSYSQGFGELFF
.	TRBD2	TRBV4-2	TRBJ2-2	TGTGCCAGCAGCCTTGGGACTAGCGGGGGTTCCGGGGAGCTGTTTTTT	CASSLGTSGGSGELFF
.	.	TRBV19	TRBJ1-6	TGTGCCAGTAGGGAGCTGAGCTCCTATAATTCACCCCTCCACTTT	CASRELSSYNSPLHF
.	TRBD2	TRBV4-2	TRBJ2-1	TGTGCCAGCAGCCAAGAATCAGGACTAGCGCAAAGCTCCTACAATGAGCAGTTCTTC	CASSQESGLAQSSYNEQFF
.	.	TRBV11-2	TRBJ1-1	TGTGCCAGCAGCTCACACCCTAACACTGAAGCTTTCTTT	CASSSHPNTEAFF
.	.	TRBV5-6	TRBJ1-1	TGTGCCAGCAGCGGCTCGGACAGATTGAACACTGAAGCTTTCTTT	CASSGSDRLNTEAFF
.	.	TRBV5-4	TRBJ2-2	TGTGCCAGCCTAGGAGGGGCGAACACCGGGGAGCTGTTTTTT	CASLGGANTGELFF
.	.	TRBV6-1	TRBJ2-4	TGTGCCAGCAGTGATCCCTTCTATTATCTAGCCAAAAACATTCAGTACTTC	CASSDPFYYLAKNIQYF
once	TRBD1	TRBV5-1	TRBJ2-7	TGCGCCAGCAGCTTGGTACAGATCGGACAGGGCTACGAGCAGTACTTC	CASSLVQIGQGYEQYF
.	TRBD1	TRBV2	TRBJ1-2	TGTGCCAGCAGTGTCAGGGGGTCGGGCTACACCTTC	CASSVRGSGYTF
few	.	TRBV19	TRBJ1-3	TGTGCCAGTAGTGTCACTATCTCTGGAAACACCATATATTTT	CASSVTISGNTIYF
few	.	TRBV7-9	TRBJ2-6	TGTGCCAGCAGCTTCGGAGTATCTGGGGCCAACGTCCTGACTTTC	CASSFGVSGANVLTF